Detailed here is one T cell receptor (beta chain). The data were produced by immunoSEQ multiplex PCR, yet TCRdb's version contains in-frame clones alone and is incomplete. The sample yields around 250,000 clones, around 88% seen once. This record belongs to a study of blood T cell repertoires in COVID-19. On the study more broadly: The United States, Italy and Spain supplied acute and convalescent COVID-19 samples.

Per the germline V gene, CDR1 is SGHRS and CDR2 is YFSETQ. The trim removed 4 bases at V and 1 base at J, leaving 13 bases unmatched. CDR3 length: 18 amino acids. Sequences were obtained from PBMCs or T cells enriched from blood (not recorded which). This chain links TRBV5-1 with TRBJ1-2, with 10 nucleotides matching TRBD1. The receptor was isolated from a woman in her forties with acute COVID-19. The DNA of the CDR3 is TGCGCCAGCAGCCCCAAACCGGGACAGGGGCCGTATAACTATGGCTACACCTTC. Protein sequence: CASSPKPGQGPYNYGYTF.